The rows below give T cell receptor beta chains drawn from one sample of a study of sequential checkpoint blockade in melanoma. Repertoires were generated with immunoSEQ multiplex PCR, while TCRdb's copy carries only in-frame clones and drops some. The sample lists approximately 2,000 clones; 24% were seen once. This sample comprised tumor tissue (inferred from file names), obtained from a patient given nivolumab and ipilimumab in sequence. The receptors were sampled from a human donor with melanoma. Both conserved end residues are part of each CDR3. A D gene is named only where the DNA matches it firmly. Expanded clones are given a class, and other clones once, few, many or no size at all.

CDR3aa: CASMVQPGDTEAFF; CDR3nt: TGTGCCAGCATGGTACAGCCTGGGGACACTGAAGCTTTCTTT; abundance: NA; d_gene: NA; j_gene: TRBJ1-1; v_gene: TRBV19
CDR3aa: CASSPGTEIGSYGYTF; CDR3nt: TGTGCCAGCAGTCCAGGGACGGAGATCGGTAGCTATGGCTACACCTTC; abundance: NA; d_gene: NA; j_gene: TRBJ1-2; v_gene: TRBV27
CDR3aa: CASSSWTGFTEAFF; CDR3nt: TGTGCCAGCAGTTCGTGGACGGGCTTCACTGAAGCTTTCTTT; abundance: NA; d_gene: NA; j_gene: TRBJ1-1; v_gene: TRBV6-8
CDR3aa: CASSPAANTGELFF; CDR3nt: TGTGCCAGCAGCCCTGCCGCGAACACCGGGGAGCTGTTTTTT; abundance: NA; d_gene: NA; j_gene: TRBJ2-2; v_gene: TRBV11-3
CDR3aa: CASSITTSGARTQYF; CDR3nt: TGTGCCAGCAGTATCACGACTAGCGGGGCCCGGACCCAGTACTTC; abundance: NA; d_gene: TRBD2; j_gene: TRBJ2-5; v_gene: TRBV6-8
CDR3aa: CATSGTGGSGNTIYF; CDR3nt: TGTGCCACCAGCGGGACAGGGGGCTCTGGAAACACCATATATTTT; abundance: medium-sized; d_gene: TRBD1; j_gene: TRBJ1-3; v_gene: TRBV15
CDR3aa: CASSYSITGDYGYTF; CDR3nt: TGTGCCAGCAGTTACTCGATTACAGGGGATTATGGCTACACCTTC; abundance: NA; d_gene: TRBD1; j_gene: TRBJ1-2; v_gene: TRBV6-8
CDR3aa: CASSVATGLGGETQYF; CDR3nt: TGTGCCAGCAGCGTAGCTACTGGACTAGGAGGAGAGACCCAGTACTTC; abundance: large; d_gene: TRBD2; j_gene: TRBJ2-5; v_gene: TRBV9
CDR3aa: CSATNLGGNEKLFF; CDR3nt: TGCAGCGCTACCAATCTAGGGGGTAATGAAAAACTGTTTTTT; abundance: NA; d_gene: NA; j_gene: TRBJ1-4; v_gene: TRBV29-1
CDR3aa: CSVAGQFLGYTF; CDR3nt: TGCAGCGTTGCGGGACAGTTCTTAGGCTACACCTTC; abundance: NA; d_gene: TRBD1; j_gene: TRBJ1-2; v_gene: TRBV29-1
CDR3aa: CASSLGRSSGNTIYF; CDR3nt: TGTGCCAGCAGTTTGGGCAGGAGCTCTGGAAACACCATATATTTT; abundance: NA; d_gene: NA; j_gene: TRBJ1-3; v_gene: TRBV6-8
CDR3aa: CASSFGFSSYEQYF; CDR3nt: TGTGCCAGCAGCTTTGGCTTTAGCTCCTACGAGCAGTACTTC; abundance: medium-sized; d_gene: NA; j_gene: TRBJ2-7; v_gene: TRBV11-3
CDR3aa: CASSFFGTGELENTIYF; CDR3nt: TGTGCCAGCAGCTTTTTTGGGACAGGCGAACTCGAAAACACCATATATTTT; abundance: NA; d_gene: TRBD1; j_gene: TRBJ1-3; v_gene: TRBV11-3
CDR3aa: CASSLDGSETQYF; CDR3nt: TGTGCCAGCTCACTGGACGGGTCAGAGACCCAGTACTTC; abundance: NA; d_gene: NA; j_gene: TRBJ2-5; v_gene: TRBV18
CDR3aa: CASSAGFKNEQYF; CDR3nt: TGTGCCAGCAGTGCTGGGTTTAAGAACGAGCAGTACTTC; abundance: NA; d_gene: NA; j_gene: TRBJ2-7; v_gene: TRBV25-1
CDR3aa: CASSRQGAGSNQPQHF; CDR3nt: TGTGCCAGCTCACGACAGGGGGCCGGTAGCAATCAGCCCCAGCATTTT; abundance: NA; d_gene: TRBD1; j_gene: TRBJ1-5; v_gene: TRBV18
CDR3aa: CSVDPGPEVGHEQYF; CDR3nt: TGCAGCGTGGATCCCGGGCCCGAGGTTGGTCACGAGCAGTACTTC; abundance: NA; d_gene: NA; j_gene: TRBJ2-7; v_gene: TRBV29-1
CDR3aa: CASKGGVYNEQFF; CDR3nt: TGTGCCAGCAAGGGCGGGGTTTACAATGAGCAGTTCTTC; abundance: NA; d_gene: NA; j_gene: TRBJ2-1; v_gene: TRBV12-5
CDR3aa: CASSPPRGTGELFF; CDR3nt: TGTGCCAGCTCACCACCGAGAGGGACCGGGGAGCTGTTTTTT; abundance: once; d_gene: NA; j_gene: TRBJ2-2; v_gene: TRBV18
CDR3aa: CASGRAGAGGETQYF; CDR3nt: TGTGCCAGCGGGAGAGCGGGGGCTGGGGGAGAGACCCAGTACTTC; abundance: few; d_gene: TRBD2; j_gene: TRBJ2-5; v_gene: TRBV11-3
CDR3aa: CASSYSGLAGGPVTGELFF; CDR3nt: TGTGCCAGCAGTTACTCCGGACTAGCGGGGGGGCCTGTCACCGGGGAGCTGTTTTTT; abundance: few; d_gene: TRBD2; j_gene: TRBJ2-2; v_gene: TRBV6-8
CDR3aa: CASRKTGDNQPQHF; CDR3nt: TGTGCCAGCAGGAAGACAGGGGACAATCAGCCCCAGCATTTT; abundance: medium-sized; d_gene: TRBD1; j_gene: TRBJ1-5; v_gene: TRBV6-8
CDR3aa: CASSVDEGVPSGYTF; CDR3nt: TGTGCCAGCAGCGTAGACGAGGGAGTCCCTTCTGGCTACACCTTC; abundance: NA; d_gene: NA; j_gene: TRBJ1-2; v_gene: TRBV9
CDR3aa: CASSPPTGQGAGNYGYTF; CDR3nt: TGTGCCAGCTCACCACCAACGGGACAGGGGGCAGGCAACTATGGCTACACCTTC; abundance: NA; d_gene: TRBD1; j_gene: TRBJ1-2; v_gene: TRBV18
CDR3aa: CASRSLAGNTGELFF; CDR3nt: TGTGCCAGCAGGTCACTAGCGGGGAACACCGGGGAGCTGTTTTTT; abundance: NA; d_gene: TRBD2; j_gene: TRBJ2-2; v_gene: TRBV11-1
CDR3aa: CSHQEVGETQYF; CDR3nt: TGCAGCCATCAGGAGGTCGGGGAGACCCAGTACTTC; abundance: NA; d_gene: NA; j_gene: TRBJ2-5; v_gene: TRBV29-1
CDR3aa: CASRPGWNTGELFF; CDR3nt: TGTGCCTCCAGACCCGGCTGGAACACCGGGGAGCTGTTTTTT; abundance: NA; d_gene: NA; j_gene: TRBJ2-2; v_gene: TRBV30
CDR3aa: CASSQGRATEAFF; CDR3nt: TGCGCCAGCAGCCAAGGCAGGGCCACTGAAGCTTTCTTT; abundance: NA; d_gene: NA; j_gene: TRBJ1-1; v_gene: TRBV23-1
CDR3aa: CASSTSRGVGKSSYNSPLHF; CDR3nt: TGTGCCAGCAGCACTAGTAGGGGAGTAGGGAAAAGCTCCTATAATTCACCCCTCCACTTT; abundance: medium-sized; d_gene: NA; j_gene: TRBJ1-6; v_gene: TRBV11-3
CDR3aa: CASSLGLAGGATDTQYF; CDR3nt: TGCGCCAGCAGCTTGGGACTAGCGGGGGGAGCGACAGATACGCAGTATTTT; abundance: NA; d_gene: TRBD2; j_gene: TRBJ2-3; v_gene: TRBV5-1
CDR3aa: CATSGGGNTFSNQPQHF; CDR3nt: TGTGCCACCTCCGGCGGGGGAAACACCTTTAGCAATCAGCCCCAGCATTTT; abundance: NA; d_gene: NA; j_gene: TRBJ1-5; v_gene: TRBV2
CDR3aa: CASSESSRRFYGYTF; CDR3nt: TGCGCCAGCAGTGAGTCGTCTCGGCGCTTCTATGGCTACACCTTC; abundance: few; d_gene: NA; j_gene: TRBJ1-2; v_gene: TRBV10-2
CDR3aa: CASSNTGGYQPQHF; CDR3nt: TGTGCCAGCAGTAATACAGGAGGGTATCAGCCCCAGCATTTT; abundance: medium-sized; d_gene: NA; j_gene: TRBJ1-5; v_gene: TRBV6-8
CDR3aa: CASSLAGTGELFF; CDR3nt: TGCGCCAGCAGCTTAGCAGGCACCGGGGAGCTGTTTTTT; abundance: NA; d_gene: NA; j_gene: TRBJ2-2; v_gene: TRBV23-1
CDR3aa: CASSLLERGGPETQYF; CDR3nt: TGTGCCAGCAGCTTGCTGGAGCGGGGGGGCCCAGAGACCCAGTACTTC; abundance: large; d_gene: TRBD2; j_gene: TRBJ2-5; v_gene: TRBV11-3
CDR3aa: CASSWYRAEAFF; CDR3nt: TGTGCCAGCAGTTGGTACAGGGCTGAAGCTTTCTTT; abundance: few; d_gene: NA; j_gene: TRBJ1-1; v_gene: TRBV28
CDR3aa: CASSPGGSGRVEEKLFF; CDR3nt: TGCGCCAGCAGCCCCGGCGGGAGTGGCAGGGTGGAGGAAAAACTGTTTTTT; abundance: NA; d_gene: NA; j_gene: TRBJ1-4; v_gene: TRBV5-1
CDR3aa: CASSPGQGGETQYF; CDR3nt: TGTGCCAGCAGCCCCGGACAGGGAGGAGAGACCCAGTACTTC; abundance: NA; d_gene: TRBD1; j_gene: TRBJ2-5; v_gene: TRBV11-3
CDR3aa: CASSLQSTRTSKFF; CDR3nt: TGTGCCAGTAGTCTCCAGAGTACGAGGACTAGCAAGTTCTTC; abundance: NA; d_gene: TRBD2; j_gene: TRBJ2-1; v_gene: TRBV19
CDR3aa: CASSVGLSNQPQHF; CDR3nt: TGTGCCAGCAGTGTCGGTCTTAGCAATCAGCCCCAGCATTTT; abundance: few; d_gene: NA; j_gene: TRBJ1-5; v_gene: TRBV6-8
CDR3aa: CASSQYRGDTQYF; CDR3nt: TGTGCCAGCAGCCAGTACAGGGGAGATACGCAGTATTTT; abundance: few; d_gene: TRBD1; j_gene: TRBJ2-3; v_gene: TRBV6-8
CDR3aa: CASSPQDIVSTFRAPLHF; CDR3nt: TGTGCCAGCTCACCTCAGGACATCGTTAGTACTTTTCGCGCACCCCTCCACTTT; abundance: NA; d_gene: NA; j_gene: TRBJ1-6; v_gene: TRBV18
CDR3aa: CASSRDRGRETQYF; CDR3nt: TGTGCCAGCAGCCGGGACAGGGGGCGTGAGACCCAGTACTTC; abundance: many; d_gene: TRBD1; j_gene: TRBJ2-5; v_gene: TRBV6-8
CDR3aa: CASSDATGELFF; CDR3nt: TGTGCCAGCAGTGACGCAACCGGGGAGCTGTTTTTT; abundance: few; d_gene: NA; j_gene: TRBJ2-2; v_gene: TRBV6-8
CDR3aa: CASSPGQGGNTIYF; CDR3nt: TGTGCCAGCTCCCCGGGACAGGGAGGAAACACCATATATTTT; abundance: medium-sized; d_gene: TRBD1; j_gene: TRBJ1-3; v_gene: TRBV18